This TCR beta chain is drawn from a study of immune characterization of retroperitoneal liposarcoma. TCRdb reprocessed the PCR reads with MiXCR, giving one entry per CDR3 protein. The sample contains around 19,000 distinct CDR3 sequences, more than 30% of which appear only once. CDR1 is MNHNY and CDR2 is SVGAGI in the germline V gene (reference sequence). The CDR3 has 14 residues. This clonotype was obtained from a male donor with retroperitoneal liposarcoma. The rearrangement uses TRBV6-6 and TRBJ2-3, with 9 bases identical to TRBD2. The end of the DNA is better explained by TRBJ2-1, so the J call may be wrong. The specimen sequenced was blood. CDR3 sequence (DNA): TGTGCCAGCAACTTAGCGGGAGCTGGCGATGAGCAGTTCTTC. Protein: CASNLAGAGDEQFF.